The entry below describes one T cell receptor beta chain. These data are taken from a study of regulatory T cells in long-lasting Graves disease. The time point: newly diagnosed GD, antithyroid drugs for less than 3 months. Extracted PBMC RNA gave rise to the TCR library. iRepertoire HTBI primers and Arm-PCR of CDR3 regions built TCR beta libraries. Using its own MiXCR run on the multiplex PCR reads, TCRdb lists one record per CDR3 protein. Here the sample spans hundreds of thousands of distinct CDR3 sequences, approximately 15% being singletons. The length of the CDR3 is 15 residues. Trimming shortened V by 0 bases and J by 3 bases, and 11 bases separated the two germline ends. Looked up from germline, CDR1 is SGHVS and CDR2 is FQNEAQ. The same data also went into a second study, on T cells in Graves' hyperthyroidism and ophthalmopathy.

The clonotype originates from a young man with Graves disease. The chain recombines TRBV7-8 with TRBJ1-1; D is uncertain. The input for sequencing was peripheral blood mononuclear cells (PBMCs), taken at new diagnosis, from a patient treated with antithyroid drugs. CDR3 in DNA: TGTGCCAGCAGCTTAGCGGCCACTGGGGACACTGAAGCTTTCTTT. Translating it yields CASSLAATGDTEAFF.